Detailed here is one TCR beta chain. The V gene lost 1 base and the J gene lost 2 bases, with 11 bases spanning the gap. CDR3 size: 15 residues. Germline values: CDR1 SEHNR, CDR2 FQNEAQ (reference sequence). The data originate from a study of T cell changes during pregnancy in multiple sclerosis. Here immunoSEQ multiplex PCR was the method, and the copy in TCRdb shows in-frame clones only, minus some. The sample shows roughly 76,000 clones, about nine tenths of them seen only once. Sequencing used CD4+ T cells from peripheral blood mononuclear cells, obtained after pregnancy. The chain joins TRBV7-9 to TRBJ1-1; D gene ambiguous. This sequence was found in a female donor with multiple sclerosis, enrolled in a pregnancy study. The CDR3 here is CASSLEPVSNTEAFF. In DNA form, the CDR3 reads TGTGCCAGCAGCTTAGAACCGGTGAGCAACACTGAAGCTTTCTTT. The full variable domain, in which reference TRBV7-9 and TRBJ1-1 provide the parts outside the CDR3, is DTGVSQNPRHKITKRGQNVTFRCDPISEHNRLYWYRQTLGQGPEFLTYFQNEAQLEKSRLLSDRFSAERPKGSFSTLEIQRTEQGDSAMYLCASSLEPVSNTEAFFGQGTRLTVV.